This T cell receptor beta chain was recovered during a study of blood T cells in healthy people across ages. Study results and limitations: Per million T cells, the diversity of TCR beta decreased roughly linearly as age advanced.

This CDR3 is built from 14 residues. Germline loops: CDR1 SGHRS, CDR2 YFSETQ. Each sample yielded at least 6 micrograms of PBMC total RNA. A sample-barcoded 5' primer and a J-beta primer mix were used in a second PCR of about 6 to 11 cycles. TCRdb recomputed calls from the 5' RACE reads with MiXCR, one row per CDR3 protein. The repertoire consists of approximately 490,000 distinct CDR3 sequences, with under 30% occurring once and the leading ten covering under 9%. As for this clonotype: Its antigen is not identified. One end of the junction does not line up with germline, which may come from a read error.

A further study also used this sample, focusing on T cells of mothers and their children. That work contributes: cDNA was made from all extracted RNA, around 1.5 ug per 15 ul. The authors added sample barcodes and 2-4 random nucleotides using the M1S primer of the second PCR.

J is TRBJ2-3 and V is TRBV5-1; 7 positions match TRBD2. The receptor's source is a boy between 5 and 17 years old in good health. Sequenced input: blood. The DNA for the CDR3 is TGCGTCAGCGGCTTGCCTAGCGGTACAGATACGCAGTATTTT. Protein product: CVSGLPSGTDTQYF.